This entry lists 15 T cell receptor beta chains sequenced from one sample in a study of technical replicates of blood from a handful of donors. The method was immunoSEQ multiplex PCR; TCRdb's version includes in-frame clones alone and lacks a portion of them. The sample carries some 64,000 clones, roughly 86% recorded once. Material for sequencing was PBMCs. Every receptor here comes from a human donor in good health. Some clones in this sample may be carry-over from other donors' samples.

V and J are TRBV6-1 and TRBJ2-3, with a tentative D call TRBD1 (5 bases). Germline V lookup: CDR1 MNHNS, CDR2 SASEGT. V was pared by 7 bases and J by 1 base, with 12 bases between. The CDR3 is 14 amino acids. The CDR3 is CASTVETGTDTQYF. The CDR3 region has the DNA TGTGCCAGCACCGTCGAGACAGGCACAGATACGCAGTATTTT.

The rearrangement links TRBV5-1 to TRBJ2-3; unclear D gene. Trimming shortened V by 0 bases and J by 7 bases, and 6 bases separated the two germline ends. The CDR3 contains 12 residues. CDR1 is SGHRS and CDR2 is YFSETQ in the germline V gene. The CDR3 loop reads CASSLAENTQYF. CDR3 in DNA: TGCGCCAGCAGCTTGGCCGAGAATACGCAGTATTTT.

The chain uses TRBV9 and TRBJ2-2; the match to TRBD2 covers 9 bases. CDR1 and CDR2 (germline): SGDLS, YYNGEE. CDR3 length equals 16 residues. V lost 6 bases to trimming and J lost 4 bases; unmatched junction nucleotides: 10. In DNA, the CDR3 is TGTGCCAGCACCAGGGGACTAGCCGTGGGCACCGGGGAGCTGTTTTTT. This codes for CASTRGLAVGTGELFF.

This chain links TRBV12-5 with TRBJ1-1; a weak D match, TRBD1 (5 bases). Germline-derived CDR1 and CDR2 are LGHNT and FRNRAP. V was cut by 0 bases and J by 6 bases, with 26 bases left in between. CDR3 length: 19 amino acids. CDR3 DNA sequence: TGTGCTAGTGGTTTGGTAAGGTCAGTTTTGTGGGGCCGTAGGGCTGAAGCTTTCTTT. This encodes CASGLVRSVLWGRRAEAFF.

V is TRBV4-3 and J is TRBJ2-3, with a possible D match to TRBD1 (5 bases). CDR1 is LGHNA and CDR2 is YSLEER in the germline V gene. The V and J ends lost 0 bases and 4 bases respectively, with 8 bases between them. This CDR3 contains 14 residues. CDR3: CASSQDRVADTQYF. DNA for the CDR3: TGCGCCAGCAGCCAAGACAGGGTTGCAGATACGCAGTATTTT.

The J gene is TRBJ1-1, the V gene TRBV7-9; D not certain. V gave up 3 bases and J gave up 1 base, with 9 bases separating them. This CDR3 has 14 residues. The germline V gene encodes CDR1 SEHNR and CDR2 FQNEAQ (reference sequence). In DNA, the CDR3 is TGTGCCAGCAGCTTTTTATCCCCGAACACTGAAGCTTTCTTT. Residues: CASSFLSPNTEAFF.

V and J are TRBV5-1 and TRBJ2-7; D not certain. Germline lookup yields CDR1 SGHRS and CDR2 YFSETQ. There are 12 residues in the CDR3. The ends were cut back, 7 bases at V and 1 base at J, with 9 bases in the middle. In DNA form, the CDR3 reads TGCGCCAGCTCGATTAGTTCCTACGAGCAGTACTTC. The encoded protein is CASSISSYEQYF.

This clone was counted a single time. The chain carries TRBV5-1 and TRBJ2-7; weak D call: TRBD2 (6 bases). Germline values: CDR1 SGHRS, CDR2 YFSETQ. The CDR3 has 15 amino acids. V was clipped by 0 bases and J by 0 bases, with 10 bases between them. As DNA, the CDR3 is TGCGCCAGCAGCTTGGGGGCGGGAAGCTCCTACGAGCAGTACTTC. Amino acid sequence: CASSLGAGSSYEQYF.

This clone appeared a single time. This chain connects TRBV6-5 to TRBJ1-3, with a possible D match to TRBD1 (6 bases). Trimming stripped 6 bases from V and 8 bases from J, with 17 bases between. This CDR3 has 14 residues. Germline V gives CDR1 MNHEY, CDR2 SVGAGI. The CDR3 region has the DNA TGTGCCAGCAGCCGAGGGGGAGCTTCGGACACCATATATTTT. As protein: CASSRGGASDTIYF.

The chain links TRBV7-9 to TRBJ2-3; 9 positions agree with TRBD2. V trimming: 0 bases; J trimming: 6 bases; junction bases outside the gene matches: 10. Germline CDR1 and CDR2: SEHNR and FQNEAQ (reference sequence). This CDR3 comprises 17 residues. CDR3 loop: CASSLALGGGAFDTQYF. The DNA of the CDR3 is TGTGCCAGCAGCTTAGCTCTAGGCGGGGGGGCATTCGATACGCAGTATTTT. The whole variable domain, filled in from reference TRBV7-9 and TRBJ2-3, reads DTGVSQNPRHKITKRGQNVTFRCDPISEHNRLYWYRQTLGQGPEFLTYFQNEAQLEKSRLLSDRFSAERPKGSFSTLEIQRTEQGDSAMYLCASSLALGGGAFDTQYFGPGTRLTVL.

This sequence joins TRBV2 and TRBJ1-4; unclear D gene. V was trimmed by 1 base and J by 7 bases, leaving 13 bases between them. This CDR3 is 15 amino acids long. The germline CDR1 and CDR2 sequences are SNHLY and FYNNEI. The chain's CDR3 is CASSEGRTKTEKLFF. CDR3 nucleotide sequence: TGTGCCAGCAGTGAAGGGAGGACGAAGACTGAAAAACTGTTTTTT.

The V call is TRBV11-2, the J call TRBJ2-7; 10 bases match TRBD1. Germline CDR1 SGHAT, CDR2 FQNNGV. The trim removed 4 bases at V and 3 bases at J, leaving 9 bases unmatched. The length of the CDR3 is 16 residues. The CDR3: CASSSHYGTGVYEQYF. CDR3 sequence (DNA): TGTGCCAGCAGCTCACACTACGGGACAGGGGTCTACGAGCAGTACTTC.

The genes are TRBV4-1 and TRBJ2-3; D gene uncertain. The CDR3 has 14 residues. Trimming left V 4 bases short and J 6 bases short, with 14 bases between. Germline loops: CDR1 MGHRA, CDR2 YSYEKL. The CDR3 sequence: CASSPSQRSDTQYF. The CDR3 nucleotides read TGCGCCAGCAGCCCCTCGCAGAGGTCCGATACGCAGTATTTT.

V usage is TRBV7-9 and J usage is TRBJ2-7; possible D gene TRBD2, 6 bases. The CDR3 totals 18 residues. Germline V gives CDR1 SEHNR, CDR2 FQNEAQ (reference sequence). V lost 2 bases, J lost 5 bases, and 25 bases lay in between. The CDR3 protein is CASSLSPPEGPRDHEQYF. As DNA, the CDR3 is TGTGCCAGCAGCTTAAGTCCCCCGGAGGGGCCAAGAGATCACGAGCAGTACTTC.

The chain employs TRBV5-4 and TRBJ1-6, with D uncertain. The germline V gene has CDR1 SGHNT and CDR2 YYREEE (reference sequence). CDR3 size: 14 residues. Trimming pared 3 bases from V and 5 bases from J, leaving 9 bases between. CDR3: CASSSEPNNSPLHF. The DNA of the CDR3 is TGTGCCAGCAGCTCCGAGCCGAATAATTCACCCCTCCACTTT.